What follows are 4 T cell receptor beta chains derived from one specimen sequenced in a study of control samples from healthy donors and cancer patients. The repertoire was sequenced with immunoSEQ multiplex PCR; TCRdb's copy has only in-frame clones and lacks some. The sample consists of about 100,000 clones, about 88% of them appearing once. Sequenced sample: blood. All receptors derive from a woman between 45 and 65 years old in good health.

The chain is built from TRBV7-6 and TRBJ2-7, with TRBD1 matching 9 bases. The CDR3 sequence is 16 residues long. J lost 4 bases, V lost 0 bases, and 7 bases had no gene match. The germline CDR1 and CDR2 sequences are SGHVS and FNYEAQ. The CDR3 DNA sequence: TGTGCCAGCAGCTTAGCTTCCTCACAGGGGGCGTACGAGCAGTACTTC. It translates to CASSLASSQGAYEQYF. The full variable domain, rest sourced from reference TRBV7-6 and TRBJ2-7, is GAGVSQSPRYKVTKRGQDVALRCDPISGHVSLYWYRQALGQGPEFLTYFNYEAQQDKSGLPNDRFSAERPEGSISTLTIQRTEQRDSAMYRCASSLASSQGAYEQYFGPGTRLTVT.

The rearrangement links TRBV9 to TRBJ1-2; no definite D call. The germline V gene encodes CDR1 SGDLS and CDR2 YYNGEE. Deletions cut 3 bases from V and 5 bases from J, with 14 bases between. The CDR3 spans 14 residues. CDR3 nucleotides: TGTGCCAGCAGCGGGGGTCCCGTTAGGTATGGCTACACCTTC. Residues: CASSGGPVRYGYTF.

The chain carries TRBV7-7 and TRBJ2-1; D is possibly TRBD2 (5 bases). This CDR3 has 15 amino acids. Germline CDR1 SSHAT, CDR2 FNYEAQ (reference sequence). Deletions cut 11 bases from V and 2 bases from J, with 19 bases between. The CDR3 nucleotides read TGTGCCCCTTATCAACGGGAAACACCCTACAATGAGCAGTTCTTC. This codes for CAPYQRETPYNEQFF. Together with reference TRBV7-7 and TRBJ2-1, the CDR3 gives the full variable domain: GAGVSQSPRYKVTKRGQDVTLRCDPISSHATLYWYQQALGQGPEFLTYFNYEAQPDKSGLPSDRFSAERPEGSISTLTIQRTEQRDSAMYRCAPYQRETPYNEQFFGPGTRLTVL.

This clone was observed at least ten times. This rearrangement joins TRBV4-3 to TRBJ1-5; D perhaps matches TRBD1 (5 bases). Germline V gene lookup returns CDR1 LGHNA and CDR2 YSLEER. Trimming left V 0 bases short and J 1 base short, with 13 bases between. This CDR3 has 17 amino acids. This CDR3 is CASSQDRAGGSNQPQHF. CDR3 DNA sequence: TGCGCCAGCAGCCAAGATCGGGCTGGGGGGAGCAATCAGCCCCAGCATTTT.